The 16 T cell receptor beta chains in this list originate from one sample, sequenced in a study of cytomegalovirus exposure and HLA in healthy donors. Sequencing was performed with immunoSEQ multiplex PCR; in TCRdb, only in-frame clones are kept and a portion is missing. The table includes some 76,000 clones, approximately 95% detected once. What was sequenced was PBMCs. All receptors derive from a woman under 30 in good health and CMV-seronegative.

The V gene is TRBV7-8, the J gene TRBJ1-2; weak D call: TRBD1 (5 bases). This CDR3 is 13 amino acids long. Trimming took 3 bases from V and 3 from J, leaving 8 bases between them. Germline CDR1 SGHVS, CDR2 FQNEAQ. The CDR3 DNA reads TGTGCCAGCAGCTTCGGGGGAGACTATGGCTACACCTTC. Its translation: CASSFGGDYGYTF.

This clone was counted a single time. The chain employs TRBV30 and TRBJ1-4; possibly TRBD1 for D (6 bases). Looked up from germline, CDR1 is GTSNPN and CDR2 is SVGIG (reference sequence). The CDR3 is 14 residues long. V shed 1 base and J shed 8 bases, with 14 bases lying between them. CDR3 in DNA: TGTGCCTGGAGTGGAAACAGGGACGACGAAAAACTGTTTTTT. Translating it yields CAWSGNRDDEKLFF.

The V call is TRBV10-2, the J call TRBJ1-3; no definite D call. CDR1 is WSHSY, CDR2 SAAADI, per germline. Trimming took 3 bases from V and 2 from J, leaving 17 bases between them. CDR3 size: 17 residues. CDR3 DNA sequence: TGCGCCAGCAGTGACCCGAACGAGGGAGCCCCTGGAAACACCATATATTTT. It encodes CASSDPNEGAPGNTIYF.

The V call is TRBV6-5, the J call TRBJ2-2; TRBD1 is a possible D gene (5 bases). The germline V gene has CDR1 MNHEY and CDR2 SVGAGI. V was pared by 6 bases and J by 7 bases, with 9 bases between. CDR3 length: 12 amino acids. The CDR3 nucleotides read TGTGCCAGCAGGGGGCTGGTCGGGGAGCTGTTTTTT. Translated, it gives CASRGLVGELFF.

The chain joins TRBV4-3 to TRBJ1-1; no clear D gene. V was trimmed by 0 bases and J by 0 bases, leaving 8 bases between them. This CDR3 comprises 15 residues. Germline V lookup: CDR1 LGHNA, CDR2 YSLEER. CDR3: CASSQDSSLNTEAFF. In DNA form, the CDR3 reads TGCGCCAGCAGCCAAGATAGTAGTTTGAACACTGAAGCTTTCTTT.

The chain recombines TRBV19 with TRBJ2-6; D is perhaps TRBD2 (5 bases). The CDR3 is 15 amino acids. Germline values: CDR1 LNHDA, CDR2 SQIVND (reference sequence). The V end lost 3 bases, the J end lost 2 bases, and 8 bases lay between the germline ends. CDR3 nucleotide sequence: TGTGCCAGTAGTATTTACGGGGCTGGGGCCAACGTCCTGACTTTC. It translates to CASSIYGAGANVLTF.

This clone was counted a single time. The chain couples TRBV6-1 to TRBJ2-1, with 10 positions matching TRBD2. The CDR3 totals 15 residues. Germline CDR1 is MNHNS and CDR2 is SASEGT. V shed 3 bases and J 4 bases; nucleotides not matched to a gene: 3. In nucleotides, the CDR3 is TGTGCCAGCAGTGAGACAGCGGGAGGGTACAATGAGCAGTTCTTC. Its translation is CASSETAGGYNEQFF.

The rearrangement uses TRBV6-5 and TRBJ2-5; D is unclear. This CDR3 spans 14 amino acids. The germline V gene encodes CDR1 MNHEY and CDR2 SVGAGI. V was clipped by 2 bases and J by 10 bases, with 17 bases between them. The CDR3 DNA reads TGTGCCAGCAGTTACCGAGACTCCCGCGCGAACCAGTACTTC. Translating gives CASSYRDSRANQYF.

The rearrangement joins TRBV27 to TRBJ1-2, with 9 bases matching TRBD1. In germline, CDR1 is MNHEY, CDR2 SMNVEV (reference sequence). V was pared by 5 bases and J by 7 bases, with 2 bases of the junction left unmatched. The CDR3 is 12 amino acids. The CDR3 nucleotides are TGTGCCAGCAGTATGACAGGGGGTGGCTACACCTTC. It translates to CASSMTGGGYTF.

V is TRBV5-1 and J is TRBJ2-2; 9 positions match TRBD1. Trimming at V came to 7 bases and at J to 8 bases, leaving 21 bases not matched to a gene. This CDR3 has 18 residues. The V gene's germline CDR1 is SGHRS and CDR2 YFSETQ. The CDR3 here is CASWLGLMWDRELGELFF. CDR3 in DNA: TGCGCCAGCTGGTTGGGGCTGATGTGGGACAGGGAGTTGGGGGAGCTGTTTTTT.

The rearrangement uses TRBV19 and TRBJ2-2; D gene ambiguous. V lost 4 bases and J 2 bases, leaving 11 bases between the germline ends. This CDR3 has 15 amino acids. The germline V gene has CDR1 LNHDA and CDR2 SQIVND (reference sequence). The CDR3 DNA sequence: TGTGCCAGTAGTAAGGAACAGCTAAACACCGGGGAGCTGTTTTTT. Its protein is CASSKEQLNTGELFF.

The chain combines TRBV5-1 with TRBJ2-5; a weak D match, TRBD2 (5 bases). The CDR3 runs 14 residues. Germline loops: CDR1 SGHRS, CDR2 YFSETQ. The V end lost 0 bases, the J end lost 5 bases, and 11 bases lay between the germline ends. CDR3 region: CASSLGGVRETQYF. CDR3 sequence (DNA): TGCGCCAGCAGCTTGGGGGGAGTCCGGGAGACCCAGTACTTC.

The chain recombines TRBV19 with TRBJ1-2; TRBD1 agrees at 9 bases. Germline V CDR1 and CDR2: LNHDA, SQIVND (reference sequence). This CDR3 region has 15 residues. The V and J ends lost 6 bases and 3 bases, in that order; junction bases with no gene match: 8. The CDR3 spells CASRVPGQGDYGYTF. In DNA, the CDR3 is TGTGCCAGTAGAGTCCCGGGACAGGGAGACTATGGCTACACCTTC.

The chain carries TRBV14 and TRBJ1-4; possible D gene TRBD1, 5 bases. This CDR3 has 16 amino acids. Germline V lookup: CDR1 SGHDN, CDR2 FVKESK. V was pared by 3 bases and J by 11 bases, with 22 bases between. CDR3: CASSQEGHLFSRKLFF. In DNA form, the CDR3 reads TGTGCCAGCAGCCAGGAAGGACACTTGTTTTCTCGGAAACTGTTTTTT.

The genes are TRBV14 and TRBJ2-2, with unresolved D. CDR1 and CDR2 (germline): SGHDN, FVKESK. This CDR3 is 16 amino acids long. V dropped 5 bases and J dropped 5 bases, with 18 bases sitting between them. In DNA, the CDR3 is TGTGCCAGCAGCGAGATAACTTCCCCCAGGACCGGGGAGCTGTTTTTT. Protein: CASSEITSPRTGELFF.

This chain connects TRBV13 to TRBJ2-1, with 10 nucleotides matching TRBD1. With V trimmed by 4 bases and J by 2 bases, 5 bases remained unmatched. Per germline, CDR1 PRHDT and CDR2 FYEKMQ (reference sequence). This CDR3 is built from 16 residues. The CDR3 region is CASSSGQGGPYNEQFF. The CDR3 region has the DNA TGTGCCAGCAGCTCAGGACAGGGGGGACCCTACAATGAGCAGTTCTTC.